Below, 27 T cell receptor beta chains from the same sample are listed, as sequenced in a study of blood T cell repertoires in COVID-19 (dated by TCRdb to the early 2020s). Libraries were constructed by the immunoSEQ multiplex PCR assay. TCRdb took over this immuneACCESS table, retaining in-frame rearrangements with V and J assigned. Such tables are incomplete; in checked studies, under half of the missing clones stem from an unresolved V gene, and the remainder is unexplained. This sample comprises approximately 390,000 clones, about 89% of them detected only once. About 2.3% of the sample lies in the top ten. The source material was peripheral blood. These TCRs come from a woman in her sixties with COVID-19, enrolled during active disease.

This chain joins TRBV19 and TRBJ2-7, with 9 bases matching TRBD1. The CDR3 spans 14 residues. In germline, CDR1 is LNHDA, CDR2 SQIVND (reference sequence). J gave up 7 bases and V 5 bases, and 9 bases lay outside the gene matches. The CDR3 reads CASSQRTGVVEQYF. CDR3 DNA sequence: TGTGCCAGTAGTCAGAGGACAGGGGTGGTTGAGCAGTACTTC.

This chain connects TRBV30 to TRBJ1-6; 8 positions agree with TRBD1. This CDR3 spans 14 amino acids. Germline CDR1 is GTSNPN and CDR2 is SVGIG (reference sequence). The V segment lost 3 bases and the J segment 7 bases; nucleotides outside the gene matches: 5. The CDR3 DNA follows: TGTGCCTGGAGCTTCCGGGACAGGAATTCACCCCTCCACTTT. This sequence encodes CAWSFRDRNSPLHF.

The CDR3 here is CASSYGELYEQYF. DNA of the CDR3: TGTGCCAGCAGTTACGGGGAGCTCTACGAGCAGTACTTC. The chain has TRBV6-5 and TRBJ2-7; TRBD2 might be the D (5 bases). The germline CDR1 and CDR2 sequences are MNHEY and SVGAGI. Trimming cost V 2 bases and J 3 bases, with 8 bases left between them. The CDR3 consists of 13 residues.

V and J are TRBV6-5 and TRBJ1-5; the match to TRBD1 covers 8 bases. J gave up 7 bases and V 5 bases, and 4 bases lay outside the gene matches. Germline V CDR1 and CDR2: MNHEY, SVGAGI. This CDR3 contains 13 residues. The CDR3 sequence: CASSPQGAQPQHF. The CDR3 bases are TGTGCCAGCAGTCCGCAGGGGGCCCAGCCCCAGCATTTT.

The chain couples TRBV6-6 to TRBJ2-7; 7 bases align to TRBD1. The CDR3 is 16 residues long. Germline-derived CDR1 and CDR2 are MNHNY and SVGAGI (reference sequence). Losses at the gene ends were 0 bases for V and 1 base for J; bases not matched to a gene: 6. The CDR3 DNA is TGTGCCAGCAGTTACTCGGGCAGGGGGTTATCCTACGAGCAGTACTTC. It encodes CASSYSGRGLSYEQYF.

The gene calls are TRBV10-3 and TRBJ1-4; 7 bases match TRBD1. The CDR3 contains 14 residues. The trim removed 6 bases at V and 5 bases at J, leaving 6 bases unmatched. From germline, CDR1 is ENHRY and CDR2 SYGVKD. This CDR3 is CAIRQGSGNEKLFF. The CDR3 coding sequence is TGTGCCATCAGACAGGGGTCTGGGAATGAAAAACTGTTTTTT.

This chain connects TRBV19 to TRBJ2-5; 13 nucleotides align to TRBD2. Germline CDR1 and CDR2: LNHDA and SQIVND (reference sequence). J gave up 4 bases and V 4 bases, and 3 bases lay outside the gene matches. The CDR3 covers 15 residues. The CDR3 DNA reads TGTGCCAGTAGTAGGGGACTAGCGGGGAGAGAGACCCAGTACTTC. Amino acid sequence: CASSRGLAGRETQYF.

This clone appeared once. The chain is built from TRBV18 and TRBJ1-1, with unresolved D. V lost 2 bases and J 3 bases, leaving 13 bases between the germline ends. CDR3 size: 15 residues. CDR1 and CDR2 from the germline V gene are KGHSH and LQKENI. Written as DNA, the CDR3 is TGTGCCAGCTCACCAGTAACGGGATGGGACACTGAAGCTTTCTTT. This gives the protein CASSPVTGWDTEAFF.

This chain joins TRBV6-6 and TRBJ1-2; D is unclear. This CDR3 is 12 amino acids long. V dropped 5 bases and J dropped 3 bases, with 7 bases sitting between them. The germline V gene has CDR1 MNHNY and CDR2 SVGAGI (reference sequence). The CDR3 protein is CASSPDYYGYTF. The CDR3 DNA reads as TGTGCCAGCAGTCCCGACTACTATGGCTACACCTTC.

This chain joins TRBV20-1 and TRBJ2-7, with D perhaps TRBD2 (6 bases). The length of the CDR3 is 11 residues. CDR1 is DFQATT and CDR2 is SNEGSKA in the germline V gene (reference sequence). Trimming took 5 bases from V and 8 from J, leaving 13 bases between them. The CDR3 DNA sequence: TGCAGTGCTCCCTGGGGGGAGAAGCAGTACTTC. Translation: CSAPWGEKQYF.

This clone appeared once. The rearrangement joins TRBV3-1 (or the pseudogene TRBV3-2) to TRBJ1-5; weak D call: TRBD1 (5 bases). This CDR3 comprises 15 residues. Germline CDR1 and CDR2: LGHDT and YNNKEL (reference sequence). V was pared by 0 bases and J by 6 bases, with 12 bases between. The CDR3 reads CASSQDGAGRQPQHF. The DNA for the CDR3 is TGTGCCAGCAGCCAAGATGGGGCAGGGCGTCAGCCCCAGCATTTT.

The chain couples TRBV5-1 to TRBJ2-5, with TRBD2 identical over 10 bases. Trimming cost V 0 bases and J 5 bases; bases outside gene matches: 7. Germline V gene sequence: CDR1 SGHRS, CDR2 YFSETQ. CDR3 length: 16 amino acids. The CDR3 DNA sequence: TGCGCCAGCAGCTTGGCAGCGGGGGGGCCCGGGGAGACCCAGTACTTC. Translating gives CASSLAAGGPGETQYF.

This clone has a handful of counts. The rearrangement joins TRBV19 to TRBJ2-3, with TRBD1 matching over 10 bases. Germline V gives CDR1 LNHDA, CDR2 SQIVND (reference sequence). The length of the CDR3 is 14 residues. V shed 7 bases, J shed 4 bases, and the junction held 5 bases outside the gene matches. CDR3: CASMGDRGADTQYF. In DNA, the CDR3 is TGTGCCAGTATGGGGGACAGGGGAGCAGATACGCAGTATTTT.

The chain links TRBV7-3 to TRBJ2-2; D unresolved. CDR1 and CDR2 (germline): SGHTA, FQGTGA. V was cut by 1 base and J by 6 bases, with 6 bases left in between. The CDR3 consists of 13 residues. The CDR3 DNA reads as TGTGCCAGCAGCTTAAGTACAGCCGGGGAGCTGTTTTTT. This translates into CASSLSTAGELFF. The whole variable domain, remainder taken from reference TRBV7-3 and TRBJ2-2, is GAGVSQTPSNKVTEKGKYVELRCDPISGHTALYWYRQSLGQGPEFLIYFQGTGAADDSGLPNDRFFAVRPEGSVSTLKIQRTERGDSAVYLCASSLSTAGELFFGEGSRLTVL.

The rearrangement joins TRBV5-1 to TRBJ2-5, with D tentatively TRBD2 (6 bases). This CDR3 has 15 residues. Per the germline V gene, CDR1 is SGHRS and CDR2 is YFSETQ. Trimming left V 0 bases short and J 3 bases short, with 12 bases between. This CDR3 is CASSLVGTPEETQYF. The CDR3 DNA reads TGCGCCAGCAGCTTGGTTGGGACTCCGGAAGAGACCCAGTACTTC.

This chain uses TRBV6-5 with TRBJ2-2; the D is unclear. There are 13 residues in the CDR3. The germline V and J ends were trimmed by 6 bases and 0 bases, with 5 bases remaining between them. Germline V gene lookup returns CDR1 MNHEY and CDR2 SVGAGI. The CDR3, as DNA: TGTGCCAGCAGGAGCTCGAACACCGGGGAGCTGTTTTTT. Residues: CASRSSNTGELFF.

V usage is TRBV5-1 and J usage is TRBJ2-3, with D tentatively TRBD1 (5 bases). This CDR3 is 12 amino acids long. The V gene's germline CDR1 is SGHRS and CDR2 YFSETQ. V lost 4 bases and J lost 8, with 11 bases in between. The CDR3: CASSDSPGTQYF. As DNA, the CDR3 is TGCGCCAGCAGCGACAGCCCAGGTACGCAGTATTTT. Drawing the rest from reference TRBV5-1 and TRBJ2-3, the complete variable domain is KAGVTQTPRYLIKTRGQQVTLSCSPISGHRSVSWYQQTPGQGLQFLFEYFSETQRNKGNFPGRFSGRQFSNSRSEMNVSTLELGDSALYLCASSDSPGTQYFGPGTRLTVL.

The gene calls are TRBV5-4 and TRBJ1-4, with D maybe TRBD1 (6 bases). V was clipped by 1 base and J by 9 bases, with 16 bases between them. This CDR3 region has 15 residues. The germline V gene has CDR1 SGHNT and CDR2 YYREEE (reference sequence). As DNA, the CDR3 is TGTGCCAGCAGCTTGTCGGGGACAACCGGAAAAAAACTGTTTTTT. It is translated as CASSLSGTTGKKLFF.

The chain combines TRBV11-2 with TRBJ2-5; D is uncertain. Trimming stripped 1 base from V and 5 bases from J, with 11 bases between. Per germline, CDR1 SGHAT and CDR2 FQNNGV. The CDR3 contains 14 residues. The CDR3 loop is CASSLGTFPETQYF. CDR3 DNA sequence: TGTGCCAGCAGCTTAGGTACTTTTCCGGAGACCCAGTACTTC. Full variable domain (outside the CDR3, taken from reference TRBV11-2 and TRBJ2-5): EAGVAQSPRYKIIEKRQSVAFWCNPISGHATLYWYQQILGQGPKLLIQFQNNGVVDDSQLPKDRFSAERLKGVDSTLKIQPAKLEDSAVYLCASSLGTFPETQYFGPGTRLLVL.

The DNA of the CDR3 is TGTGCCAGCAGCCCCCGACTAGCGGGCCACTACGAGCAGTACTTC. Translated, it gives CASSPRLAGHYEQYF. The V call is TRBV9, the J call TRBJ2-7, with 10 bases lining up with TRBD2. The length of the CDR3 is 15 residues. Per the germline V gene, CDR1 is SGDLS and CDR2 is YYNGEE. V shed 4 bases and J 3 bases; nucleotides not matched to a gene: 7.

The rearrangement joins TRBV3-1 (or the pseudogene TRBV3-2) to TRBJ1-4; possibly TRBD1 for D (6 bases). The ends were cut back, 4 bases at V and 5 bases at J, with 14 bases in the middle. The CDR3 has 15 residues. Germline lookup yields CDR1 LGHDT and CDR2 YNNKEL (reference sequence). CDR3 DNA: TGTGCCAGCAGCCCTTGGACAGTCAAGAATGAAAAACTGTTTTTT. It encodes CASSPWTVKNEKLFF.

The V gene is TRBV9, the J gene TRBJ1-1, with D unclear. This CDR3 has 13 residues. Germline CDR1 reads SGDLS; CDR2 reads YYNGEE. V was trimmed by 7 bases and J by 1 base, leaving 11 bases between them. The CDR3 protein is CASAAVPNTEAFF. For the CDR3, the DNA is TGTGCCAGCGCCGCGGTCCCGAACACTGAAGCTTTCTTT.

This clone was observed a handful of times. The chain couples TRBV6-1 to TRBJ2-1; TRBD2 matches 16 bases. This CDR3 comprises 18 residues. The junction had 9 bases not matched to a gene; V was cut back by 4 bases and J by 6 bases. Germline CDR1 MNHNS, CDR2 SASEGT. The DNA of the CDR3 is TGTGCCAGCAGTGGCCCGGGACTAGCGGGGGGGCTCGGCAATGAGCAGTTCTTC. Translating it yields CASSGPGLAGGLGNEQFF.

This sequence joins TRBV5-1 and TRBJ1-4, with D possibly matching TRBD1 (6 bases). Between the trimmed V and J ends, which lost 2 bases and 0 bases, there was a span of 8 bases. Per germline, CDR1 SGHRS and CDR2 YFSETQ. The CDR3 is 15 residues long. CDR3 DNA: TGCGCCAGCAGCTTCACAGGGACAACTAATGAAAAACTGTTTTTT. Translated: CASSFTGTTNEKLFF.

This clone was recorded once. The V gene is TRBV5-3, the J gene TRBJ2-4; D is unresolved. TRBV5-3 is placed among ORFs of uncertain function. V lost 2 bases to trimming and J lost 0 bases, with 12 bases between them. This CDR3 region has 16 residues. The CDR3 loop reads CARSFRVSLAKNIQYF. CDR3 sequence (DNA): TGTGCCAGAAGCTTCCGGGTTAGCCTAGCCAAAAACATTCAGTACTTC.

The rearrangement links TRBV10-2 to TRBJ2-1; 13 bases match TRBD2. The CDR3 covers 14 residues. CDR1 and CDR2 (germline): WSHSY, SAAADI. V was pared by 2 bases and J by 8 bases, with 0 bases of the junction left unmatched. The DNA for the CDR3 is TGCGCCAGCAGTGAGGGACTAGCGGGGGATGAGCAGTTCTTC. This sequence encodes CASSEGLAGDEQFF.

The chain links TRBV7-6 to TRBJ2-3; no firm D call. The V end lost 3 bases, the J end lost 6 bases, and 19 bases lay between the germline ends. The length of the CDR3 is 16 residues. Looked up from germline, CDR1 is SGHVS and CDR2 is FNYEAQ. The CDR3 is CASSFGPALSADTQYF. CDR3 nucleotides: TGTGCCAGCAGCTTTGGGCCCGCCCTATCAGCCGATACGCAGTATTTT.